This section outlines one T cell receptor (beta chain) sequence together with its context. No cognate antigen has been identified for it. No qualities accompany the bases; no much larger clone lies one base away. In the prospective study, participants were 18 to 89 years old, resided in about two dozen geographic areas of the United States, and were enrolled through a virtual design. In the prospective study, cohorts were assigned on the basis of participant-reported clinical history obtained from a screening survey and a study questionnaire. Exposed participants had been in contact, within 2 weeks of entering the study, with a person who had a PCR-confirmed or clinician-diagnosed case of COVID-19. In the prospective study, whole blood, serum and a nasopharyngeal or oropharyngeal swab were collected from each participant by mobile phlebotomists. Additional blood draws and questionnaires over an approximately 2-month period could optionally be provided by prospective study participants. Prospective study blood samples were shipped either frozen or at room temperature before DNA extraction.

The immunoSEQ Assay, a bias-controlled multiplex PCR, was used to amplify TCRbeta CDR3 regions from genomic DNA. The paper's processing steps were these. Nucleated cell counts per sample were estimated from amplification of reference gene primers within the assay. Sequence reads were collapsed and filtered to measure the absolute abundance of every unique TCRbeta CDR3 rearrangement. For each sample, productive Simpson clonality was calculated as the square root of Simpson's diversity index across productive rearrangements. Sourced from immuneACCESS, this table was stored by TCRdb with only in-frame sequences that have V and J called. A share of the clones is absent; for the studies checked, an unresolved V gene accounts for under half, and the remainder has no known explanation. That table furnishes V, J and clone size, whereas the DNA furnished D and trimming. The sample table holds about 260,000 clones, of which approximately 90% were seen once. Clones ranked in the top ten supply just over 0.85% of the sample.

The data derive from a study of blood T cell repertoires in COVID-19 (dated by TCRdb to the early 2020s). At the level of the whole study: Samples covering the acute and convalescent phases of COVID-19 were provided by collaborators in the United States, Italy and Spain. The prospective study material was composed of cDNA or gDNA derived from T cells, B-cell-depleted T cells, or PBMCs. Deeply sampled blood TCRbeta repertoires from subjects exposed to, actively infected with, or recovered from COVID-19 were included in the dataset. The repertoires were released in a freely available public database meant as a resource for research on the immune response to SARS-CoV-2. The samples were drawn from two sources: the first 160 participants of the ongoing ImmuneRACE study, and about 1,300 subjects contributed by 6 global collaborators. The sample metadata nearly always contained a de-identified subject ID, COVID-19 status, age in years and sex. HLA class I and class II types, where available, came from metadata supplied by the sample provider rather than from assay-based typing. Results and caveats for the whole study, not just this receptor: How much clinical and demographic metadata was included differed by source and by participant, and the metadata was provided uncurated.

The CDR3 holds 17 amino acids from the cysteine to the phenylalanine. The CDR3 DNA has 51 bases and is translated from base 1. Clipping removes 6 bases from V and 6 bases from J, with 19 as the unmatched junction base count. CDR1 and CDR2, looked up from the germline V gene (reference sequence), are MNHEY and SMNVEV. This receptor was taken from a man in his fifties who had been exposed to COVID-19. Sequences were obtained from PBMCs or T cells enriched from blood (not recorded which). The chain uses TRBV27 and TRBJ1-2; 7 bases in the junction line up with TRBD1. In nucleotide form, the sequence is TGTGCCAGCAGCCGGATGATCGGGACAGCCTCCTTTGATGGCTACACCTTC. Its translation is CASSRMIGTASFDGYTF.